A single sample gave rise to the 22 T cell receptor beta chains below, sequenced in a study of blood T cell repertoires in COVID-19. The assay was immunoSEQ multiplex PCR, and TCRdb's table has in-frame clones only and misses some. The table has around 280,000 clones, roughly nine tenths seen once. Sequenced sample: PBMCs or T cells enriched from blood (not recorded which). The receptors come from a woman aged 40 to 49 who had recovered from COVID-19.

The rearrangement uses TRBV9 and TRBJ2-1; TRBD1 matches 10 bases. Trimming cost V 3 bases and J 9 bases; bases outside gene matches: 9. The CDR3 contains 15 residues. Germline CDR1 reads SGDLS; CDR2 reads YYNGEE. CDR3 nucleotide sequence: TGTGCCAGCAGCGCGCGGACAGGGGGAGTAGGTGAGCAGTTCTTC. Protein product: CASSARTGGVGEQFF. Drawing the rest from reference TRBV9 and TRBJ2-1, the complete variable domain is DSGVTQTPKHLITATGQRVTLRCSPRSGDLSVYWYQQSLDQGLQFLIQYYNGEERAKGNILERFSAQQFPDLHSELNLSSLELGDSALYFCASSARTGGVGEQFFGPGTRLTVL.

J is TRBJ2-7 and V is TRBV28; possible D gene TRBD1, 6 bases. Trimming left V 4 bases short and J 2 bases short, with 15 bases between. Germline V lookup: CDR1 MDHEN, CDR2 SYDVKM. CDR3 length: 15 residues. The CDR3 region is CASSSRQVGTYEQYF. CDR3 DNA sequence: TGTGCCAGCAGTTCAAGACAGGTCGGGACCTACGAGCAGTACTTC.

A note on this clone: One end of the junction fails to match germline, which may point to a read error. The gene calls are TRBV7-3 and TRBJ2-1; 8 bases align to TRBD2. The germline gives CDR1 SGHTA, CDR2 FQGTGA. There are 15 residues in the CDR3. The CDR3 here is CASSLRYQLAGEQFF. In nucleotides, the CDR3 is TGTGCCAGCAGTTTAAGGTATCAGCTAGCGGGTGAGCAGTTCTTC.

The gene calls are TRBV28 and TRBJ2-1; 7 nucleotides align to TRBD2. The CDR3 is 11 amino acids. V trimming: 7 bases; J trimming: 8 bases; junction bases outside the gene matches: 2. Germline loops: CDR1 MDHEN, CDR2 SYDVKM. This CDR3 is CASIGLDEQFF. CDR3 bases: TGTGCCAGCATAGGACTAGATGAGCAGTTCTTC.

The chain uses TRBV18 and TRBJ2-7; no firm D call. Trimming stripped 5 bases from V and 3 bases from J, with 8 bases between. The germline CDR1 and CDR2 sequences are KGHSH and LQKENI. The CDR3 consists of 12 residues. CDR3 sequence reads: CASSDQVYEQYF. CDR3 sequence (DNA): TGTGCCAGCTCAGACCAGGTCTACGAGCAGTACTTC.

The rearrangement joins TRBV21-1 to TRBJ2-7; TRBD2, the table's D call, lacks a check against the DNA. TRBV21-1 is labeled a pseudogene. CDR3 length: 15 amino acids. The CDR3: CASSKALLEVYEQYF. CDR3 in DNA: TGTGCCAGCAGCAAAGCGCTTCTGGAGGTCTACGAGCAGTACTTC.

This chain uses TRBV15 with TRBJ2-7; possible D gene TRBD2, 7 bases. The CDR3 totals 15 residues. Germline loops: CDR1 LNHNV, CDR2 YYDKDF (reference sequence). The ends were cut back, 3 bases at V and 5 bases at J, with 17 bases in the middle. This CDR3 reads CATSRGGGRFNEQYF. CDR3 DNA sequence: TGTGCCACCAGCAGGGGAGGGGGGCGGTTTAACGAGCAGTACTTC.

The DNA of the CDR3 is TGCAGTGCTAGTCCGGGGGGCCGGCGGACTGAAGCTTTCTTT. This gives the protein CSASPGGRRTEAFF. This chain links TRBV20-1 with TRBJ1-1; weak D call: TRBD1 (6 bases). CDR3 size: 14 residues. Germline-derived CDR1 and CDR2 are DFQATT and SNEGSKA (reference sequence). The V and J ends lost 3 bases and 5 bases respectively, with 16 bases between them.

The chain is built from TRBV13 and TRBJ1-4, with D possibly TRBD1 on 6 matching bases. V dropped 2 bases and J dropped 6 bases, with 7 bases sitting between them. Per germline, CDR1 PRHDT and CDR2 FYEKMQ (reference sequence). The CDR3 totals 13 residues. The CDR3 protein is CASSLPGDEKLFF. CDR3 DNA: TGTGCCAGCAGCTTACCAGGGGATGAAAAACTGTTTTTT. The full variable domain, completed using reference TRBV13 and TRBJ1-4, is AAGVIQSPRHLIKEKRETATLKCYPIPRHDTVYWYQQGPGQDPQFLISFYEKMQSDKGSIPDRFSAQQFSDYHSELNMSSLELGDSALYFCASSLPGDEKLFFGSGTQLSVL.

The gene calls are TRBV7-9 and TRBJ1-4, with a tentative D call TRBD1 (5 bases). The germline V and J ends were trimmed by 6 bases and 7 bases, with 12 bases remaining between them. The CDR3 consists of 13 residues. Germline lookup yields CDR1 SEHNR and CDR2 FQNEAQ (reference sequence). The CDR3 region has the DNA TGTGCCAGCAGTTACAGGTTGGGTGAAAAACTGTTTTTT. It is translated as CASSYRLGEKLFF.

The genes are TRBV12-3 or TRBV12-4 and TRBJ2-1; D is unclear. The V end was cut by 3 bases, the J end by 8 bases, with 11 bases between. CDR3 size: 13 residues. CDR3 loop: CASSFGEWYEQFF. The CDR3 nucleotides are TGTGCCAGCAGTTTTGGAGAGTGGTATGAGCAGTTCTTC.

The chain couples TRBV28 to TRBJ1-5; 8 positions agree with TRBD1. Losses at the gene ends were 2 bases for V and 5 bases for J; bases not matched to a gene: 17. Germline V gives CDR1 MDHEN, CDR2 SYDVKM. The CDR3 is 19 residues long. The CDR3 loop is CASSLARSPGQDPYQPQHF. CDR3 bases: TGTGCCAGCAGTTTAGCGAGATCGCCGGGACAGGATCCCTATCAGCCCCAGCATTTT.

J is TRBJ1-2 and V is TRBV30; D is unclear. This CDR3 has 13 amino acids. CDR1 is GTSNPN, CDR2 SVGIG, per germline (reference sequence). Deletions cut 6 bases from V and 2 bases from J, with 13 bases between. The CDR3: CACHPDINYGYTF. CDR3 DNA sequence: TGTGCCTGCCACCCAGATATCAACTATGGCTACACCTTC.

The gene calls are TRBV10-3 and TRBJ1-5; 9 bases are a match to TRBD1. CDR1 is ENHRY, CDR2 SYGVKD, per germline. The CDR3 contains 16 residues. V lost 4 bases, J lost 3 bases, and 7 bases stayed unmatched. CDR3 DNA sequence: TGTGCCATCAGTGGGGGTACAGGGGGCAACAATCAGCCCCAGCATTTT. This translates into CAISGGTGGNNQPQHF.

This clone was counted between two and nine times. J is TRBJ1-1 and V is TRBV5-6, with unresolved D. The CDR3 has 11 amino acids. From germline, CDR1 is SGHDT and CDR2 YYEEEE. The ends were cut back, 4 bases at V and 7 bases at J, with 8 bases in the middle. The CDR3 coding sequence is TGTGCCAGCAGCCACGGTAGTGAAGCTTTCTTT. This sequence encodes CASSHGSEAFF.

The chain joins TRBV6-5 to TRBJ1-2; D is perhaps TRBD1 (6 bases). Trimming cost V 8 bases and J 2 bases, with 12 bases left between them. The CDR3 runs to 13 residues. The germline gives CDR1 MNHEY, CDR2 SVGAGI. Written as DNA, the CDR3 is TGTGCCAGCGCTAGGGACAAGAACTATGGCTACACCTTC. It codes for CASARDKNYGYTF.

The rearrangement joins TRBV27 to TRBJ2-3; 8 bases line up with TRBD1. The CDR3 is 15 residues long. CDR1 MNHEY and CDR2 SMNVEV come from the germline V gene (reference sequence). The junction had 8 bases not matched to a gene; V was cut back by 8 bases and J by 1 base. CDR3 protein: CASGTGSPGTDTQYF. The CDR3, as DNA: TGTGCCAGCGGGACAGGTTCTCCCGGCACAGATACGCAGTATTTT.

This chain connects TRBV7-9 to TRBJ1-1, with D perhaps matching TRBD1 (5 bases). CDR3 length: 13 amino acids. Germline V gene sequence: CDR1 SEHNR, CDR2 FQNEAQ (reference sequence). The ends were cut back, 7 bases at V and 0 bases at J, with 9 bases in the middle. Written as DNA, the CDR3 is TGTGCCAGCACCGACAGTATGAACACTGAAGCTTTCTTT. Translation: CASTDSMNTEAFF.

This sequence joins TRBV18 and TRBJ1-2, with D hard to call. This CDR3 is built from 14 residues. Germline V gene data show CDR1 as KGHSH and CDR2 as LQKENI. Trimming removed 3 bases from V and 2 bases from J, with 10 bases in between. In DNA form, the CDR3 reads TGTGCCAGCTCACCGTTTGACAAAAACTATGGCTACACCTTC. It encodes CASSPFDKNYGYTF.

CDR3 sequence: CSQGSYGTDTQYF. As DNA, the CDR3 is TGCAGCCAAGGGAGTTACGGGACAGATACGCAGTATTTT. This chain links TRBV29-1 with TRBJ2-3, with TRBD2 as a possible D gene (5 bases). V dropped 8 bases and J dropped 3 bases, with 15 bases sitting between them. CDR1 is SQVTM and CDR2 is ANQGSEA in the germline V gene. The CDR3 contains 13 residues.

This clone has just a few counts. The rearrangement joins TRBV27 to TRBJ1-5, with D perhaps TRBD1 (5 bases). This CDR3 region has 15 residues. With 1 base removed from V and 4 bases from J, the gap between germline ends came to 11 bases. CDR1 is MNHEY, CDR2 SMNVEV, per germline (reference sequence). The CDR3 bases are TGTGCCAGCAGTTTATGGGGGGAGGCAAATCAGCCCCAGCATTTT. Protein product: CASSLWGEANQPQHF.

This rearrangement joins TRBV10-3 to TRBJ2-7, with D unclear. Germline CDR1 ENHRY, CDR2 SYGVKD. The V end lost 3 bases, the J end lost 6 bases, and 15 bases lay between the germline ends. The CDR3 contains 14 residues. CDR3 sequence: CAISEVSSPGEQYF. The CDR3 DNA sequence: TGTGCCATCAGTGAAGTAAGTTCCCCCGGCGAGCAGTACTTC.